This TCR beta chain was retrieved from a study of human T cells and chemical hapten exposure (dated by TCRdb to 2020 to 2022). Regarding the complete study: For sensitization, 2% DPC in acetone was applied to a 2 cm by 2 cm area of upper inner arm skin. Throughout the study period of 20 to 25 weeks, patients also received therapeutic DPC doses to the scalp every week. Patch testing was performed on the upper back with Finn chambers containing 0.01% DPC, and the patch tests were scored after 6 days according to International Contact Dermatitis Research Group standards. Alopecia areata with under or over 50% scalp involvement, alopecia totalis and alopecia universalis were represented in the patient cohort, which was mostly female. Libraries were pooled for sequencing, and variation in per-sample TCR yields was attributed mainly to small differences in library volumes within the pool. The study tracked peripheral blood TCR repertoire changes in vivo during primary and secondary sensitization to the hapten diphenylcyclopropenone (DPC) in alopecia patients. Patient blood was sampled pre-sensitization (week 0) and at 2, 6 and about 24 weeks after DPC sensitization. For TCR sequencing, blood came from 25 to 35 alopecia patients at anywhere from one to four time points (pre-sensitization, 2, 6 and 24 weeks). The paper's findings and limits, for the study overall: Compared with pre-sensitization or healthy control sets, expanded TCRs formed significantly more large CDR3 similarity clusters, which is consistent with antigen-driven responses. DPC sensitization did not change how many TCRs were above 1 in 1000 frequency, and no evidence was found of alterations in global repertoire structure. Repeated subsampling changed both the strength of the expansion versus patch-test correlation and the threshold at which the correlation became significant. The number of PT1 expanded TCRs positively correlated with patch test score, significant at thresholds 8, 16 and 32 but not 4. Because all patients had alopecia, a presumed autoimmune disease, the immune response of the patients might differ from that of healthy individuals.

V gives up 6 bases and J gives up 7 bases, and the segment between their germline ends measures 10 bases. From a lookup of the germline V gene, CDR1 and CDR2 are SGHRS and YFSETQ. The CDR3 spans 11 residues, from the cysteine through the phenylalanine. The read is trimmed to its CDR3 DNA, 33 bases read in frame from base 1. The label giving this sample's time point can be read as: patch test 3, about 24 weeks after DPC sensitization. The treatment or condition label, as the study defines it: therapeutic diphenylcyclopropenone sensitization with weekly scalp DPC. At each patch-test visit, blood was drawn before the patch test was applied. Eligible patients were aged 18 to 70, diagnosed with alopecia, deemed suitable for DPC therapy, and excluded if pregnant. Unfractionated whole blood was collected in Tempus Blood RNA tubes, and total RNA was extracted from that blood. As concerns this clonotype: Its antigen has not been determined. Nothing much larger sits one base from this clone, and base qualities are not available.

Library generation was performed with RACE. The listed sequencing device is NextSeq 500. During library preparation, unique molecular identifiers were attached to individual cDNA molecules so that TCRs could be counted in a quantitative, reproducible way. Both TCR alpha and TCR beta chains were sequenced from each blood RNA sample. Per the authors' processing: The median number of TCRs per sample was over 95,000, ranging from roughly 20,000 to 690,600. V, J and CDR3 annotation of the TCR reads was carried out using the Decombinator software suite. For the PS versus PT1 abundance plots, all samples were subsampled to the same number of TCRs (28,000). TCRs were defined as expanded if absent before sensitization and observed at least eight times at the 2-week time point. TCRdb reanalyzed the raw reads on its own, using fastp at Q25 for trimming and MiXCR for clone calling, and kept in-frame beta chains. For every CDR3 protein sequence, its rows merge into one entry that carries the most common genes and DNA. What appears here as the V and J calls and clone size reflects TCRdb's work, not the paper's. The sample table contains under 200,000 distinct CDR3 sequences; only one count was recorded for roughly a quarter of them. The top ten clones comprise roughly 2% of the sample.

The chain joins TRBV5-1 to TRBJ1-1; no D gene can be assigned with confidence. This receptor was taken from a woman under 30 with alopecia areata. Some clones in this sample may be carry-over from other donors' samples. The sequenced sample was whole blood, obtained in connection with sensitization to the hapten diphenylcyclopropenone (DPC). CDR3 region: CASIDGYEAFF. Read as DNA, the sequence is TGCGCCAGCATAGACGGTTATGAAGCTTTCTTT.